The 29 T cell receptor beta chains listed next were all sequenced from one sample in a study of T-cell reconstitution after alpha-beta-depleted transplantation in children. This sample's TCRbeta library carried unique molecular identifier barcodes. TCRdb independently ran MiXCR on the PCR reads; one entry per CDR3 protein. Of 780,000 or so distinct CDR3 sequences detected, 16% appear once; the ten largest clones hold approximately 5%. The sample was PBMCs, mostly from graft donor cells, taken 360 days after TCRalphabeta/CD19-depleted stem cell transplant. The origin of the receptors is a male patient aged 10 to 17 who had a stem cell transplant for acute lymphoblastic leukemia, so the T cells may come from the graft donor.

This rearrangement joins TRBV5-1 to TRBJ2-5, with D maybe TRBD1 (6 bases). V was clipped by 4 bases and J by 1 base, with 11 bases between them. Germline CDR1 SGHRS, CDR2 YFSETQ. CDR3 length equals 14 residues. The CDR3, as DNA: TGCGCCAGCAGCGTTCAGGGGTCCCAAGAGACCCAGTACTTC. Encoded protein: CASSVQGSQETQYF.

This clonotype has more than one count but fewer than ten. CDR3 DNA: TGTGCCACCAGCTTCGGACTAGCGGGAAGGTACAATGAGCAGTTCTTC. Protein product: CATSFGLAGRYNEQFF. The V and J genes are TRBV15 and TRBJ2-1, with 12 bases lining up with TRBD2. The germline gives CDR1 LNHNV, CDR2 YYDKDF (reference sequence). V dropped 5 bases and J dropped 4; count of bases not matched to a gene: 6. The CDR3 has 16 residues.

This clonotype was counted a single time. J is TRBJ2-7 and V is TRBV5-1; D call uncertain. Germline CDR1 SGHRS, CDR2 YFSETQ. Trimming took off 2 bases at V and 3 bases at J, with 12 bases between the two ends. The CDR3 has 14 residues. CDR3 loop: CASSLSLTYYEQYF. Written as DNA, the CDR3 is TGCGCCAGCAGCTTATCCTTGACCTACTACGAGCAGTACTTC.

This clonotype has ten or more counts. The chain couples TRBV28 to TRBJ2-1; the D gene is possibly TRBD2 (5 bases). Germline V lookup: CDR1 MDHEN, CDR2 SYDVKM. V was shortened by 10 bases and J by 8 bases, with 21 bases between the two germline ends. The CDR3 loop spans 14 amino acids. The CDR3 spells CAIRGDYRRHEQFF. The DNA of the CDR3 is TGTGCCATCCGGGGAGACTACCGTCGGCATGAGCAGTTCTTC.

The CDR3 region is CASSLATGAYSPLHF. In nucleotides, the CDR3 is TGTGCCAGCAGCTTAGCAACAGGGGCATATTCACCCCTCCACTTT. The V call is TRBV11-2, the J call TRBJ1-6; TRBD1 agrees at 7 bases. With 1 base clipped from V and 8 bases from J, the junction kept 5 bases outside the gene matches. From germline, CDR1 is SGHAT and CDR2 FQNNGV. This CDR3 spans 15 amino acids.

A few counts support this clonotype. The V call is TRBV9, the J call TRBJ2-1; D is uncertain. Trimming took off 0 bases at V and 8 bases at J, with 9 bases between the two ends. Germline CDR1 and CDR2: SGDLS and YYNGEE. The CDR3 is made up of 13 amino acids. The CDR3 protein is CASSVATGYEQFF. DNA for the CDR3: TGTGCCAGCAGCGTAGCTACGGGTTATGAGCAGTTCTTC.

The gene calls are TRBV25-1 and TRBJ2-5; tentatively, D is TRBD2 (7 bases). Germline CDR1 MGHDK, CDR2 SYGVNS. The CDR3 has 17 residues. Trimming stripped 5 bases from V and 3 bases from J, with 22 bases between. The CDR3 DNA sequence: TGTGCCAGCAGTTATTCGGCGGGGGCAGAGGCTGAAGAGACCCAGTACTTC. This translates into CASSYSAGAEAEETQYF.

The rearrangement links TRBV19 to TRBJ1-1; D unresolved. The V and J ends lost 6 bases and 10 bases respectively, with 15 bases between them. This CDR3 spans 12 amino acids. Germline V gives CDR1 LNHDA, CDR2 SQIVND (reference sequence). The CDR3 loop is CASSFGVFGAFF. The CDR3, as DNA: TGTGCCAGTAGCTTCGGAGTCTTCGGAGCTTTCTTT.

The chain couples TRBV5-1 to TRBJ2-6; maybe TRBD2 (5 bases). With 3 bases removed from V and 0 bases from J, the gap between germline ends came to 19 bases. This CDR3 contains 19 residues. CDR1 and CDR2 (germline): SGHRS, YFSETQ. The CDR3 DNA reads TGCGCCAGCAGCTCCTTTCTCACTCGGGGTCGCTCTGGGGCCAACGTCCTGACTTTC. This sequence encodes CASSSFLTRGRSGANVLTF.

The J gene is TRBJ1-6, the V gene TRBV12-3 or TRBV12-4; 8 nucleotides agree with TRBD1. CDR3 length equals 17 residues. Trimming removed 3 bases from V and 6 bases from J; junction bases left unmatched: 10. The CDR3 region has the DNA TGTGCCAGCAGTTTCCTTACAGGGGGGGTGAGTAATTCACCCCTCCACTTT. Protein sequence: CASSFLTGGVSNSPLHF.

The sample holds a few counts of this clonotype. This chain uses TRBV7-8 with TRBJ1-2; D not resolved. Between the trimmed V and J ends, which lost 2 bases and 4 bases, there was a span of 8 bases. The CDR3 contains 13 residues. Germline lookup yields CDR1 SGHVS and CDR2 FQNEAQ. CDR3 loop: CASSLSPSYGYTF. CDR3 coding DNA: TGTGCCAGCAGCTTATCTCCTAGCTATGGCTACACCTTC. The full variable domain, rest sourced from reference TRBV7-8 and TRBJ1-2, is GAGVSQSPRYKVAKRGQDVALRCDPISGHVSLFWYQQALGQGPEFLTYFQNEAQLDKSGLPSDRFFAERPEGSVSTLKIQRTQQEDSAVYLCASSLSPSYGYTFGSGTRLTVV.

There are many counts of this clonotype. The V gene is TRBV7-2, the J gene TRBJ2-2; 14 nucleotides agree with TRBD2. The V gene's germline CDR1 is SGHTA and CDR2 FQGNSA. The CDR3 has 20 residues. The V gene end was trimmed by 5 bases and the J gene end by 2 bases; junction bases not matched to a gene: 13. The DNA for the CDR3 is TGTGCCAGCAGCGGACCTTTAGGACTAGCGGGAGGTATTAACACCGGGGAGCTGTTTTTT. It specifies CASSGPLGLAGGINTGELFF.

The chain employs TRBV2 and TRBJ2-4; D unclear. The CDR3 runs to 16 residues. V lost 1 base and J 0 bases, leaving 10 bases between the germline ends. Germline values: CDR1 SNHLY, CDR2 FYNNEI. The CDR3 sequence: CASSEDRALAKNIQYF. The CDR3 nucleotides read TGTGCCAGCAGTGAAGACAGAGCGCTAGCCAAAAACATTCAGTACTTC. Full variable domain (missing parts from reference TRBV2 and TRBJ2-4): EPEVTQTPSHQVTQMGQEVILRCVPISNHLYFYWYRQILGQKVEFLVSFYNNEISEKSEIFDDQFSVERPDGSNFTLKIRSTKLEDSAMYFCASSEDRALAKNIQYFGAGTRLSVL.

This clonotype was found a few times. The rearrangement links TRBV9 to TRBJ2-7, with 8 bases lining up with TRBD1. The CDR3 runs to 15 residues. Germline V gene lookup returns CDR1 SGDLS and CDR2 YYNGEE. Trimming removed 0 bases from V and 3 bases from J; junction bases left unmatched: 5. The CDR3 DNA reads TGTGCCAGCAGCGTAGAGGGGGACAGGTTCTACGAGCAGTACTTC. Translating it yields CASSVEGDRFYEQYF.

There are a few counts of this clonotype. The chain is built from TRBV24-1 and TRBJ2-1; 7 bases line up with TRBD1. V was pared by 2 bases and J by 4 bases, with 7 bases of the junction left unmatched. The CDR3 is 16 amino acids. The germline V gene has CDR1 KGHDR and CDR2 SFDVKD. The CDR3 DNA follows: TGTGCCACCAGTGATTACAGGGGAAGCTCTTACAATGAGCAGTTCTTC. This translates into CATSDYRGSSYNEQFF.

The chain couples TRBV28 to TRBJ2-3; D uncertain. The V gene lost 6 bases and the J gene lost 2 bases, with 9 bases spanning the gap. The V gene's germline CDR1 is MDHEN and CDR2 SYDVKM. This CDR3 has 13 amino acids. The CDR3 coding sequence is TGTGCCAGCAGACACACGAACACAGATACGCAGTATTTT. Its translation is CASRHTNTDTQYF.

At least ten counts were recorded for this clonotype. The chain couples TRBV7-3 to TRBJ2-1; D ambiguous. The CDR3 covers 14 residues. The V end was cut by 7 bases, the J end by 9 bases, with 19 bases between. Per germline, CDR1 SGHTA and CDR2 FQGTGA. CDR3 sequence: CASKVLAGSPEQFF. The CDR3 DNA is TGTGCCAGCAAGGTTCTGGCTGGGTCCCCTGAGCAGTTCTTC. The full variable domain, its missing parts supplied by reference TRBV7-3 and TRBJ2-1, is GAGVSQTPSNKVTEKGKYVELRCDPISGHTALYWYRQSLGQGPEFLIYFQGTGAADDSGLPNDRFFAVRPEGSVSTLKIQRTERGDSAVYLCASKVLAGSPEQFFGPGTRLTVL.

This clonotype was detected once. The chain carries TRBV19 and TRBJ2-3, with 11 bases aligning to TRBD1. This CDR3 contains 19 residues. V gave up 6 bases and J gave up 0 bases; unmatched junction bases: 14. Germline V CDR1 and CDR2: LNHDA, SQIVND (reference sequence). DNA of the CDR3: TGTGCCAGTAGGAGGGGACAGGGGGTTCCCCTCACTAGCACAGATACGCAGTATTTT. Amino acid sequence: CASRRGQGVPLTSTDTQYF.

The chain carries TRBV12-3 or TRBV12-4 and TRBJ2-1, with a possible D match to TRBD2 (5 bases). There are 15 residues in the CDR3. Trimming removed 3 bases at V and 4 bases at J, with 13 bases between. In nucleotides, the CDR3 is TGTGCCAGCAGTTTTAGTTTACTAGGGTACAATGAGCAGTTCTTC. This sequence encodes CASSFSLLGYNEQFF.

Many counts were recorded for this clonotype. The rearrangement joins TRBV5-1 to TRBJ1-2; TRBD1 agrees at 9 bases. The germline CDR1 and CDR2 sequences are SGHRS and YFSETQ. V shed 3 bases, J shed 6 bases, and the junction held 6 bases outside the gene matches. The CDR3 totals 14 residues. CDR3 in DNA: TGCGCCAGCAGCTGGGGACAGGGTAGCGATGGCTACACCTTC. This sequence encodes CASSWGQGSDGYTF.

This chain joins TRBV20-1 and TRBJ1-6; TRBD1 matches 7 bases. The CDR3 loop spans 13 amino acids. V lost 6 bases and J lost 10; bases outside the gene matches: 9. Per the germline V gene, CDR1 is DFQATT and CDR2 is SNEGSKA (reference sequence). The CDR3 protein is CSASQGRWSPLHF. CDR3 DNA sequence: TGCAGTGCCTCACAGGGGCGTTGGTCACCCCTCCACTTT.

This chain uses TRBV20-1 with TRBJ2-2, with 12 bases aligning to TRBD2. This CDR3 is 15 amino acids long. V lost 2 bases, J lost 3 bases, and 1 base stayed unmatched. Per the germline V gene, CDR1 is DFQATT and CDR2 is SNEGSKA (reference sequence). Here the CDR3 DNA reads TGCAGTGCTAGACCTAGCGGGAGGGACACCGGGGAGCTGTTTTTT. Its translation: CSARPSGRDTGELFF.

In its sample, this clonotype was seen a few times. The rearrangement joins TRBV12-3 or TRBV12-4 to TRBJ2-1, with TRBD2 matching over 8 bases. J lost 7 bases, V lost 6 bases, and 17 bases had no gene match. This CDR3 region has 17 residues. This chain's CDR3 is CASSPKSVSGITNEQFF. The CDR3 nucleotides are TGTGCCAGCAGCCCCAAATCGGTTAGCGGGATTACTAATGAGCAGTTCTTC.

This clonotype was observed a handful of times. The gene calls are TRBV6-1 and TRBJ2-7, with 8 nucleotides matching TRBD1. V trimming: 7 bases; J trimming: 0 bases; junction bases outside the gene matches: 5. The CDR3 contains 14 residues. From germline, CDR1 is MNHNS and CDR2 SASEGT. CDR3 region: CASKQGASSYEQYF. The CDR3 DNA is TGTGCCAGCAAGCAGGGGGCCAGCTCCTACGAGCAGTACTTC.

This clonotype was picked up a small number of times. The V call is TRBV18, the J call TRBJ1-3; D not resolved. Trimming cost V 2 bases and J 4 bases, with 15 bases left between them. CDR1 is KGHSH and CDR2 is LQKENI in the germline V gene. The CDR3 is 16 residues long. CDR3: CASSPFDPGGGNTIYF. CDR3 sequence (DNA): TGTGCCAGCTCACCATTTGATCCGGGAGGCGGAAACACCATATATTTT.

The CDR3 sequence is CASSLGGGGQTEAFF. The CDR3 region has the DNA TGTGCCAGCAGTTTAGGTGGGGGAGGGCAGACTGAAGCTTTCTTT. The gene calls are TRBV12-3 or TRBV12-4 and TRBJ1-1, with D possibly matching TRBD1 (5 bases). The CDR3 is 15 amino acids. V lost 1 base to trimming and J lost 5 bases, with 14 bases between them.

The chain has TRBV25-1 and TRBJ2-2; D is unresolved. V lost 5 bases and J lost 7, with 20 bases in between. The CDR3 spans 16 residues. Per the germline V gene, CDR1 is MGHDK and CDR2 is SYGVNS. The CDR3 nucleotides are TGTGCCAGCAGTAACCCTGGGGTAGTTAATGGCGGGGAGCTGTTTTTT. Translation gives CASSNPGVVNGGELFF.

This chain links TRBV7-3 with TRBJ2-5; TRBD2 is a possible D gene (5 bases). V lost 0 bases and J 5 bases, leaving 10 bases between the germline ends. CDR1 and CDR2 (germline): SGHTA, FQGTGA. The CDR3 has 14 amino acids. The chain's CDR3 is CASSLTSDWETQYF. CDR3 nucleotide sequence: TGTGCCAGCAGCTTAACTTCGGACTGGGAGACCCAGTACTTC.

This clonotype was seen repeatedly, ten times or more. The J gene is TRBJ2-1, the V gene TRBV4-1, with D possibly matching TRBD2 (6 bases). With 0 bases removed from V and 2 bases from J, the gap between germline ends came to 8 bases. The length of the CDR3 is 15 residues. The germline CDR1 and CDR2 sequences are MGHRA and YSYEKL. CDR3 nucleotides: TGCGCCAGCAGCCAAGAGGGACTGGCCTACAATGAGCAGTTCTTC. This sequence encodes CASSQEGLAYNEQFF.